The clone carrying this TCR beta chain was seen only a few times. Its antigen remains unknown. The sample comes from a study of human T cells and chemical hapten exposure. Findings and caveats of the study: Alopecia was present in the donors, so their immune response may differ from healthy people's. PT1 expanded TCR numbers tracked positively with patch test score. The study found that DPC sensitization did not change TCRs above 1 in 1000 frequency.

TCRdb called the RACE reads again in MiXCR, with one record for every CDR3 protein. The sample includes around 120,000 distinct CDR3 sequences, roughly an eighth of them seen just once. As for time point: patch test 1, 2 weeks after DPC sensitization. Stated treatment: therapeutic diphenylcyclopropenone sensitization with weekly scalp DPC. CDR3 length: 17 amino acids. With 4 bases removed from V and 0 bases from J, the gap between germline ends came to 16 bases. The germline CDR1 and CDR2 sequences are MDHEN and SYDVKM. The chain employs TRBV28 and TRBJ1-5; a possible D gene is TRBD1 (6 bases). Source: whole blood, taken in connection with sensitization to the hapten diphenylcyclopropenone (DPC). This sequence was found in a man aged 18 to 29 with alopecia areata. Some clones in this sample may be carry-over from other donors' samples. CDR3 in amino acids: CASSSRDNLYSNQPQHF. Here the CDR3 DNA reads TGTGCCAGCAGTTCCCGGGACAACCTATATAGCAATCAGCCCCAGCATTTT.